The source of this T cell receptor beta chain is a study of CD8+ T cells in alopecia areata. The pooled cutaneous lymph node cells were sorted using several markers (CD4, CD8alpha, NKG2D, NKG2ACE and others). Reverse transcription of extracted RNA yielded cDNA, which provided the sequencing template. TCRdb keeps only in-frame clones here, not all; method: immunoSEQ multiplex PCR. The profile covers about 270,000 clones, none occurring a single time. J gave up 2 bases and V 0 bases, and 5 bases lay outside the gene matches. This CDR3 comprises 16 residues. The V gene's germline CDR1 is SGHSN and CDR2 HYEKVE. Notes on this clone: The gene names here belong to mouse. The CDR3 end is not reached by the read, which stops 4 residues before it; the germline J gene fills it in.

Sequenced: CD4+ T cells sorted from a lymph node. The source of this sequence is a C3H/HeJ mouse with alopecia areata. For the strain, the MHC haplotype given is H2-k. The rearrangement joins TRBV12-1 to TRBJ2-2; 7 positions match TRBD1. The CDR3 bases that were read are TGTGCCAGCTCTCTCGGAGTCAGGGGGAACACCGGG. Protein sequence: CASSLGVRGNTG. The complete CDR3 reads CASSLGVRGNTGQLYF.